This TCR beta chain was sequenced in a study of identical twins. This clonotype showed up many times. J gave up 6 bases and V 6 bases, and 13 bases lay outside the gene matches. Germline assignment: CDR1 DFQATT and CDR2 SNEGSKA (reference sequence). CDR3 length: 15 amino acids. In TCRdb, the 5' RACE reads were re-called with MiXCR into one record per CDR3 protein. The sample carries some 500,000 distinct CDR3 sequences, approximately 15% recorded once. These data were also filed under a second study, of yellow fever vaccine responses in identical twins.

The chain carries TRBV20-1 and TRBJ2-7; 11 bases line up with TRBD2. This clonotype was obtained from a woman aged 18-30 years in good health. The specimen was CD4+ T cells sorted from blood. CDR3: CSAFSDSGRDSEQYF. CDR3 bases: TGCAGTGCCTTTTCCGATAGCGGGAGGGATTCCGAGCAGTACTTC.